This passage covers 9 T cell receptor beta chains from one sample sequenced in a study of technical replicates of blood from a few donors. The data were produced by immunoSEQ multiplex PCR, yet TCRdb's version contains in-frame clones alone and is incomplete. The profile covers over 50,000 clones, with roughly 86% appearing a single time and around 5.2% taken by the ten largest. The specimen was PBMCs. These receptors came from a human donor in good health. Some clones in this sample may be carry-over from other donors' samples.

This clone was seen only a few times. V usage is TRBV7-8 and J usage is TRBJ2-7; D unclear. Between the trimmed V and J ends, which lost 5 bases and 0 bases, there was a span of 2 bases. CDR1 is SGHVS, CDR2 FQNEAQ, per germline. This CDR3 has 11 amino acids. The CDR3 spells CASSLSYEQYF. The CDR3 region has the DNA TGTGCCAGCAGCCTCTCCTACGAGCAGTACTTC. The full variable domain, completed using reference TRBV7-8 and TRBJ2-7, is GAGVSQSPRYKVAKRGQDVALRCDPISGHVSLFWYQQALGQGPEFLTYFQNEAQLDKSGLPSDRFFAERPEGSVSTLKIQRTQQEDSAVYLCASSLSYEQYFGPGTRLTVT.

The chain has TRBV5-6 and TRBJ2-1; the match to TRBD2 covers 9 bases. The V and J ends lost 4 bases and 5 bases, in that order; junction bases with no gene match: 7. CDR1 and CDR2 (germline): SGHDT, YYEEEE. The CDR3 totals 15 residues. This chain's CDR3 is CASSIAGGAHNEQFF. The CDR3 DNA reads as TGTGCCAGCAGCATCGCGGGAGGGGCCCACAATGAGCAGTTCTTC.

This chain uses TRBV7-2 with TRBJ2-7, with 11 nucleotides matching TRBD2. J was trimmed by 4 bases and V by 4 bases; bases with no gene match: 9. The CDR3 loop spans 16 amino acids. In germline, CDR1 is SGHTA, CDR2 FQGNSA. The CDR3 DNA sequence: TGTGCCAGCAGCTCCCGACTAGCGGGACGACTATACGAGCAGTACTTC. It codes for CASSSRLAGRLYEQYF.

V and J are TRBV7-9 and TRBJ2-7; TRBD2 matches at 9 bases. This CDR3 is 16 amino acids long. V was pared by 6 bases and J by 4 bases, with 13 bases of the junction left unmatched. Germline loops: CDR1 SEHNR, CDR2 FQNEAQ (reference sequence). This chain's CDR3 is CASSVAGGLAGYEQYF. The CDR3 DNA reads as TGTGCCAGCAGTGTGGCCGGGGGGCTAGCGGGATACGAGCAGTACTTC.

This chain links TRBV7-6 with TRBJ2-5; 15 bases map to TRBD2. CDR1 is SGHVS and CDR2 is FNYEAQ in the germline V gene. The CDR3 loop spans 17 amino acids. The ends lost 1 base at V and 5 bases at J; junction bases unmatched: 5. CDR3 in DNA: TGTGCCAGCAGCTTAGAATTTGGACTAGCGGGAGGGGAGACCCAGTACTTC. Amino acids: CASSLEFGLAGGETQYF.

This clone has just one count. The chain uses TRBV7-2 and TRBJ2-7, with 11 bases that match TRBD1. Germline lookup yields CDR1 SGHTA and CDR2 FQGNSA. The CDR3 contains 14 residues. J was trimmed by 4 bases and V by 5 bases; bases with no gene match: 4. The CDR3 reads CASSLDRGLYEQYF. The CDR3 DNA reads TGTGCCAGCAGCCTGGACAGGGGGCTGTACGAGCAGTACTTC.

CDR3 sequence reads: CASTRTGEVSYEQYF. The CDR3, as DNA: TGCGCCAGCACCCGGACAGGGGAGGTTTCCTACGAGCAGTACTTC. V usage is TRBV5-1 and J usage is TRBJ2-7; 9 bases align to TRBD1. The CDR3 runs 15 residues. V lost 6 bases, J lost 1 base, and 8 bases stayed unmatched. Germline V CDR1 and CDR2: SGHRS, YFSETQ.

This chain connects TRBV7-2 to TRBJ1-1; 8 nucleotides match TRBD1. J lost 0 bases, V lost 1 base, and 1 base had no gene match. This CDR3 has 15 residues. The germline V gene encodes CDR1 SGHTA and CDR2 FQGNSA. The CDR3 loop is CASSLGQGMNTEAFF. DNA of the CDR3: TGTGCCAGCAGCTTAGGACAGGGGATGAACACTGAAGCTTTCTTT.

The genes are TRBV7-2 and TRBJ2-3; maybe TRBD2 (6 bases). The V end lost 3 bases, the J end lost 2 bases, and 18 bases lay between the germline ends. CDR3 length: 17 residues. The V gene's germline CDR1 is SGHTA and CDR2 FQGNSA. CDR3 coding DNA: TGTGCCAGCAGCTTGAACCCGACTAGTTCGACCACAGATACGCAGTATTTT. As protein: CASSLNPTSSTTDTQYF. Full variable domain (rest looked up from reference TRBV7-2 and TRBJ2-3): GAGVSQSPSNKVTEKGKDVELRCDPISGHTALYWYRQSLGQGLEFLIYFQGNSAPDKSGLPSDRFSAERTGGSVSTLTIQRTQQEDSAVYLCASSLNPTSSTTDTQYFGPGTRLTVL.